Sequencing of this T cell receptor beta chain was carried out in a study of OX40 agonist ivuxolimab in advanced cancers. Sequencing used immunoSEQ multiplex PCR; TCRdb keeps in-frame clones, though not all of them. This sample has about 46,000 clones, with about 87% found just once. Looked up from germline, CDR1 is SGHRS and CDR2 is YFSETQ. V gave up 3 bases and J gave up 1 base, with 10 bases separating them. The CDR3 contains 14 residues. The input for sequencing was CD4+ or CD8+ T cells sorted from blood, taken in a trial of the OX40 agonist ivuxolimab. This TCR derives from an adult with an advanced solid tumor such as melanoma, head and neck, liver or kidney cancer. The chain has TRBV5-1 and TRBJ1-1; maybe TRBD1 (5 bases). The DNA of the CDR3 is TGCGCCAGCAGCTGGCGGGGGGAGAACACTGAAGCTTTCTTT. It codes for CASSWRGENTEAFF.